This entry lists 25 T cell receptor beta chains sequenced from one sample in a study of molecular identifiers for immune sequencing clone quantification. One entry per CDR3 protein results from TCRdb running MiXCR on the PCR reads. The sample yields more than 450,000 distinct CDR3 sequences, about a fifth seen once. The sequenced sample consisted of naive CD8+ T cells from blood, with Jurkat cell RNA spiked in. Subset in this sample: FACS-sorted CD8+CD4-CCR7+CD45RA+ naive T cells. The origin of the receptors is a human donor in good health. Some libraries in this study had Jurkat cell RNA spiked in.

This clonotype occurred many times. This sequence joins TRBV30 and TRBJ1-6; D gene unclear. Per the germline V gene, CDR1 is GTSNPN and CDR2 is SVGIG (reference sequence). The CDR3 has 12 amino acids. The V and J ends lost 4 bases and 8 bases respectively, with 9 bases between them. DNA for the CDR3: TGTGCCTGGACAGGCCCTTATTCACCCCTCCACTTT. Protein: CAWTGPYSPLHF.

The chain employs TRBV7-9 and TRBJ2-1; D is ambiguous. The V end lost 5 bases, the J end lost 4 bases, and 9 bases lay between the germline ends. The CDR3 contains 13 residues. The germline V gene encodes CDR1 SEHNR and CDR2 FQNEAQ (reference sequence). The DNA of the CDR3 is TGTGCCAGCAGCGTATCGGAGTACAATGAGCAGTTCTTC. Translated: CASSVSEYNEQFF. The whole variable domain, remainder taken from reference TRBV7-9 and TRBJ2-1, is DTGVSQNPRHKITKRGQNVTFRCDPISEHNRLYWYRQTLGQGPEFLTYFQNEAQLEKSRLLSDRFSAERPKGSFSTLEIQRTEQGDSAMYLCASSVSEYNEQFFGPGTRLTVL.

This clonotype was recorded many times. The genes are TRBV21-1 and TRBJ2-5. TRBV21-1 is a known pseudogene. CDR3 length: 14 residues. The CDR3 sequence is CASSNEPIQETQYF. In nucleotides, the CDR3 is TGTGCCAGCAGTAATGAGCCGATCCAAGAGACCCAGTACTTC.

This clonotype was observed many times. This rearrangement joins TRBV4-1 to TRBJ2-7, with 8 positions matching TRBD2. Germline CDR1 is MGHRA and CDR2 is YSYEKL. The V segment lost 1 base and the J segment 7 bases; nucleotides outside the gene matches: 9. The CDR3 is 15 residues long. The CDR3 coding sequence is TGCGCCAGCAGCCAAGGAGCCCCGGCGGGGGGAGAGCAGTACTTC. It specifies CASSQGAPAGGEQYF.

The table lists this clonotype with many counts. The J gene is TRBJ2-7, the V gene TRBV27; tentatively, D is TRBD1 (5 bases). CDR3 size: 14 residues. Germline CDR1 is MNHEY and CDR2 is SMNVEV (reference sequence). V lost 2 bases and J lost 6, with 14 bases in between. The CDR3 DNA sequence: TGTGCCAGCAGTTTAGCCCGGCAGGGTCGCGAGCAGTACTTC. This encodes CASSLARQGREQYF.

The sample holds many counts of this clonotype. The CDR3, as DNA: TGCAGTGCTAACTACCAAGCCCAAGATACGCAGTATTTT. It yields the protein CSANYQAQDTQYF. This rearrangement joins TRBV20-1 to TRBJ2-3; no clear D gene. This CDR3 is 13 amino acids long. V lost 4 bases to trimming and J lost 5 bases, with 13 bases between them. The germline V gene encodes CDR1 DFQATT and CDR2 SNEGSKA (reference sequence).

This clonotype appeared many times. This chain connects TRBV2 to TRBJ2-3; D uncertain. The CDR3 is made up of 16 amino acids. Trimming shortened V by 2 bases and J by 2 bases, and 14 bases separated the two germline ends. The germline V gene encodes CDR1 SNHLY and CDR2 FYNNEI. CDR3 sequence reads: CASSESASPNTDTQYF. CDR3 bases: TGTGCCAGCAGTGAATCGGCCTCGCCGAACACAGATACGCAGTATTTT.

V is TRBV12-3 or TRBV12-4 and J is TRBJ2-3; D is possibly TRBD2 (6 bases). This CDR3 region has 18 residues. The ends were cut back, 5 bases at V and 8 bases at J, with 29 bases in the middle. DNA for the CDR3: TGTGCCAGCAGTCCCCAACCCCTCCCGGTGAGCGTCGGGGGTACGCAGTATTTT. Protein: CASSPQPLPVSVGGTQYF.

The rearrangement uses TRBV4-3 and TRBJ2-1; D gene unclear. Deletions cut 0 bases from V and 8 bases from J, with 8 bases between. Per the germline V gene, CDR1 is LGHNA and CDR2 is YSLEER. The CDR3 totals 13 residues. CDR3: CASSQEGGYEQFF. The DNA for the CDR3 is TGCGCCAGCAGCCAAGAAGGCGGCTATGAGCAGTTCTTC.

The table lists this clonotype with a few counts. The chain combines TRBV19 with TRBJ2-7; TRBD2 matches 8 bases. The V gene's germline CDR1 is LNHDA and CDR2 SQIVND (reference sequence). The length of the CDR3 is 15 residues. The J segment lost 2 bases and the V segment lost 7 bases, leaving 10 bases of the junction unmatched. CDR3 sequence: CASTPAGVTPYEQYF. In DNA form, the CDR3 reads TGTGCCAGTACTCCAGCGGGAGTTACCCCCTACGAGCAGTACTTC.

The sample holds many counts of this clonotype. The chain is built from TRBV6-5 and TRBJ2-2, with 8 bases fitting TRBD2. Germline values: CDR1 MNHEY, CDR2 SVGAGI. There are 16 residues in the CDR3. The V gene end was trimmed by 0 bases and the J gene end by 7 bases; junction bases not matched to a gene: 7. The CDR3 reads CASSYSSGRGIGELFF. CDR3 in DNA: TGTGCCAGCAGTTACTCCAGCGGGAGAGGGATCGGGGAGCTGTTTTTT.

The CDR3 DNA is TGTGCCAGCAGCTCCGCAGGGACAACTAATGAAAAACTGTTTTTT. Its translation: CASSSAGTTNEKLFF. The rearrangement links TRBV7-9 to TRBJ1-4, with D possibly matching TRBD1 (5 bases). The V gene's germline CDR1 is SEHNR and CDR2 FQNEAQ (reference sequence). V shed 4 bases and J shed 0 bases, with 9 bases lying between them. CDR3 length: 15 residues.

The chain has TRBV20-1 and TRBJ2-7; D possibly corresponds to TRBD1 (6 bases). The CDR3 has 14 amino acids. Germline loops: CDR1 DFQATT, CDR2 SNEGSKA (reference sequence). Trimming left V 0 bases short and J 3 bases short, with 12 bases between. In nucleotides, the CDR3 is TGCAGTGCTAGAGAGTCAGGGGAATTCTACGAGCAGTACTTC. Translation: CSARESGEFYEQYF.

This clonotype has ten or more counts. The V call is TRBV5-4, the J call TRBJ2-7; 8 bases line up with TRBD2. V was clipped by 4 bases and J by 3 bases; unmatched bases: 3. Germline V gene sequence: CDR1 SGHNT, CDR2 YYREEE (reference sequence). The CDR3 is made up of 13 amino acids. CDR3: CASSGGLDYEQYF. CDR3 nucleotides: TGTGCCAGCAGCGGGGGACTAGACTACGAGCAGTACTTC.

The chain uses TRBV12-3 or TRBV12-4 and TRBJ1-5; D remains unclear. The CDR3 loop spans 12 amino acids. V was pared by 8 bases and J by 4 bases, with 9 bases between. The CDR3 DNA sequence: TGTGCCAGCCGCCCCGGAAATCAGCCCCAGCATTTT. Translating gives CASRPGNQPQHF.

This clonotype turned up a few times. This rearrangement joins TRBV7-9 to TRBJ1-1, with a possible D match to TRBD1 (5 bases). With 4 bases removed from V and 5 bases from J, the gap between germline ends came to 14 bases. The CDR3 is made up of 14 amino acids. Germline assignment: CDR1 SEHNR and CDR2 FQNEAQ (reference sequence). The CDR3 DNA reads TGTGCCAGCAGCTCAGGCGTAGGGGAGACTGAAGCTTTCTTT. It encodes CASSSGVGETEAFF.

J is TRBJ1-4 and V is TRBV7-9, with TRBD1 matching 7 bases. Germline V gene lookup returns CDR1 SEHNR and CDR2 FQNEAQ (reference sequence). V gave up 0 bases and J gave up 3 bases; unmatched junction bases: 4. This CDR3 is 16 amino acids long. The CDR3 protein is CASSLAPGQSNEKLFF. The CDR3 DNA reads as TGTGCCAGCAGCTTAGCTCCGGGACAGTCTAATGAAAAACTGTTTTTT.

Remarks on this clonotype: A read error may be the cause here, since a much bigger clone is one base away. V and J are TRBV2 and TRBJ1-2, with no clear D. CDR1 is SNHLY, CDR2 FYNNEI, per germline. The CDR3 length is 11 residues. In DNA form, the CDR3 reads TGTGCCAGCGGTCGGACCGGTGGCTACGCCTTC. Translation gives CASGRTGGYAF. Using reference TRBV2 and TRBJ1-2 for the parts outside the CDR3, the full variable domain is EPEVTQTPSHQVTQMGQEVILRCVPISNHLYFYWYRQILGQKVEFLVSFYNNEISEKSEIFDDQFSVERPDGSNFTLKIRSTKLEDSAMYFCASGRTGGYAFGSGTRLTVV.

In this sample, this clonotype turned up a few times. The V gene is TRBV6-1, the J gene TRBJ2-1; 7 nucleotides align to TRBD2. Looked up from germline, CDR1 is MNHNS and CDR2 is SASEGT. V shed 2 bases and J 6 bases; nucleotides not matched to a gene: 7. CDR3 size: 15 residues. The CDR3 reads CASSEWREKSNEQFF. The CDR3, as DNA: TGTGCCAGCAGTGAATGGCGGGAGAAGAGCAATGAGCAGTTCTTC.

The sample holds many counts of this clonotype. The chain links TRBV7-2 to TRBJ1-6, with 7 bases fitting TRBD1. The CDR3 sequence is 19 residues long. J was trimmed by 3 bases and V by 5 bases; bases with no gene match: 16. Germline V gives CDR1 SGHTA, CDR2 FQGNSA. The CDR3 region is CASSPKGPTGRLYNSPLHF. CDR3 nucleotides: TGTGCCAGCAGCCCAAAAGGGCCGACAGGGCGACTCTATAATTCACCCCTCCACTTT.

This clonotype was recorded a few times. The rearrangement links TRBV4-1 to TRBJ1-4; weak D call: TRBD1 (6 bases). The CDR3 sequence is 19 residues long. V shed 2 bases and J shed 7 bases, with 26 bases lying between them. Germline lookup yields CDR1 MGHRA and CDR2 YSYEKL. The DNA for the CDR3 is TGCGCCAGCAGCCAAACTCAAGCCGGGACAACCTTCGGGGGTGAAAAACTGTTTTTT. Its translation: CASSQTQAGTTFGGEKLFF.

This clonotype has more than one count but fewer than ten. The chain combines TRBV6-2 or TRBV6-3 with TRBJ2-3; no definite D call. Trimming pared 2 bases from V and 3 bases from J, leaving 12 bases between. The length of the CDR3 is 15 residues. Looked up from germline, CDR1 is MNHEY and CDR2 is SVGEGT. CDR3 coding DNA: TGTGCCAGCAGTTACGTCGGGCGAAAGACAGATACGCAGTATTTT. Protein: CASSYVGRKTDTQYF.

This clonotype showed up just a few times. The chain couples TRBV7-9 to TRBJ1-2; no definite D call. The length of the CDR3 is 15 residues. Trimming took off 1 base at V and 8 bases at J, with 17 bases between the two ends. CDR1 is SEHNR, CDR2 FQNEAQ, per germline (reference sequence). CDR3 protein: CASSLDWTALLGYTF. The CDR3 DNA is TGTGCCAGCAGCTTAGATTGGACGGCCCTATTAGGCTACACCTTC.

This clonotype was counted between two and nine times. V and J are TRBV27 and TRBJ2-1, with D perhaps matching TRBD2 (6 bases). The CDR3 extends over 15 amino acids. V was clipped by 5 bases and J by 4 bases, with 15 bases between them. Germline V gene sequence: CDR1 MNHEY, CDR2 SMNVEV (reference sequence). The chain's CDR3 is CASSQSGHLYNEQFF. CDR3 DNA: TGTGCCAGCAGTCAAAGCGGGCACCTGTACAATGAGCAGTTCTTC.

This clonotype was seen at least ten times. This chain uses TRBV2 with TRBJ2-3; D may match TRBD1 or TRBD2 (5 bases each). Germline loops: CDR1 SNHLY, CDR2 FYNNEI. The CDR3 length is 16 residues. With 6 bases removed from V and 0 bases from J, the gap between germline ends came to 16 bases. For the CDR3, the DNA is TGTGCCAGCAGAGAGATTCCCGGGGCAAGCACAGATACGCAGTATTTT. Translation gives CASREIPGASTDTQYF. The full variable domain, in which reference TRBV2 and TRBJ2-3 provide the parts outside the CDR3, is EPEVTQTPSHQVTQMGQEVILRCVPISNHLYFYWYRQILGQKVEFLVSFYNNEISEKSEIFDDQFSVERPDGSNFTLKIRSTKLEDSAMYFCASREIPGASTDTQYFGPGTRLTVL.